The 19 T cell receptor beta chains reported below all come from one sample, sequenced in a study of blood T cells in healthy people across ages. It was with a sample-barcoded 5' primer and a J-beta primer mix that a second PCR of roughly 7 to 12 cycles was run. TCRdb ran MiXCR on the 5' RACE reads and lists one entry per CDR3 protein. The table lists approximately 880,000 distinct CDR3 sequences, about 44% of them singletons. The sample consisted of blood. These receptor sequences come from a man aged 25-45 years in good health.

Notes on this clonotype: It may be a read error: a sequence one base away is much more abundant. The chain is built from TRBV11-1 and TRBJ1-1; no firm D call. Germline lookup yields CDR1 SGHAT and CDR2 FQDESV (reference sequence). The CDR3 extends over 13 amino acids. V dropped 5 bases and J dropped 0 bases, with 7 bases sitting between them. For the CDR3, the DNA is TGTGCCAGCAGCGTAAAGATGAACACTGAAGCTTTCTTT. This sequence encodes CASSVKMNTEAFF. Full variable domain (rest looked up from reference TRBV11-1 and TRBJ1-1): EAEVAQSPRYKITEKSQAVAFWCDPISGHATLYWYRQILGQGPELLVQFQDESVVDDSQLPKDRFSAERLKGVDSTLKIQPAELGDSAMYLCASSVKMNTEAFFGQGTRLTVV.

This clonotype has more than one count but fewer than ten. This sequence joins TRBV9 and TRBJ1-1; no reliable D call. The CDR3 covers 14 residues. V lost 4 bases to trimming and J lost 1 base, with 11 bases between them. Germline V gene sequence: CDR1 SGDLS, CDR2 YYNGEE. The DNA for the CDR3 is TGTGCCAGCAGCCCTCGCGGCACGAACACTGAAGCTTTCTTT. Protein product: CASSPRGTNTEAFF.

This chain uses TRBV20-1 with TRBJ1-2, with 9 bases fitting TRBD1. The trim removed 6 bases at V and 5 bases at J, leaving 13 bases unmatched. CDR1 and CDR2 from the germline V gene are DFQATT and SNEGSKA (reference sequence). The CDR3 loop spans 15 amino acids. The CDR3 here is CSAARTGVRGYGYTF. CDR3 DNA: TGCAGTGCGGCCCGGACAGGGGTTAGGGGGTATGGCTACACCTTC.

The chain recombines TRBV9 with TRBJ2-1; tentative D call: TRBD1 (5 bases). With the DNA end fitting TRBJ2-7 better, the J assignment may be wrong. This CDR3 has 12 residues. Germline loops: CDR1 SGDLS, CDR2 YYNGEE. The CDR3 bases are TGTGCCAGCAGCACAGGCGGCAGTGAGCAGTACTTC. Translating gives CASSTGGSEQYF.

This clonotype has a single count. The chain has TRBV20-1 and TRBJ2-3; D is unresolved. Trimming cost V 3 bases and J 6 bases, with 16 bases left between them. From germline, CDR1 is DFQATT and CDR2 SNEGSKA (reference sequence). The CDR3 has 14 amino acids. The CDR3 loop reads CSASSPVLRDTQYF. The CDR3 nucleotides are TGCAGTGCTAGCAGTCCTGTGTTAAGGGATACGCAGTATTTT.

The table lists this clonotype with a few counts. A much more abundant neighbour one base away suggests this may be a read error. The V and J genes are TRBV4-1 and TRBJ2-5; D ambiguous. The J call may be wrong; the DNA end is better matched by TRBJ2-7. Germline V gene sequence: CDR1 MGHRA, CDR2 YSYEKL. There are 14 residues in the CDR3. The CDR3 is CASSRGGEDYEQYF. The CDR3 nucleotides read TGCGCCAGCAGCCGAGGCGGCGAAGACTACGAGCAGTACTTC.

For this clonotype: The CDR3 does not close with the conserved phenylalanine or tryptophan, likely indicating a read error. This chain links TRBV5-1 with TRBJ1-5; D is unclear. This CDR3 comprises 15 residues. From germline, CDR1 is SGHRS and CDR2 YFSETQ. V shed 0 bases and J shed 1 base, with 8 bases lying between them. As DNA, the CDR3 is TGCGCCAGCAGCTTGGGGGTAGGGAGCAATCAGCCCCAGCATTTG. This sequence encodes CASSLGVGSNQPQHL.

The V call is TRBV7-2, the J call TRBJ2-2; D gene ambiguous. The germline V and J ends were trimmed by 1 base and 0 bases, with 15 bases remaining between them. The V gene's germline CDR1 is SGHTA and CDR2 FQGNSA. This CDR3 contains 18 residues. The CDR3 DNA reads as TGTGCCAGCAGCTTAGGATTTGGCTCCCGCCCGAACACCGGGGAGCTGTTTTTT. Amino acid sequence: CASSLGFGSRPNTGELFF.

This clonotype was recorded once. This chain connects TRBV12-3 or TRBV12-4 to TRBJ2-5; 8 nucleotides agree with TRBD1. Germline trimming cut 6 bases from V and 2 bases from J; bases unmatched to any gene: 11. The CDR3 loop spans 16 amino acids. The CDR3 region is CASSPGTGPGQETQYF. The CDR3 DNA reads TGTGCCAGCAGCCCCGGGACAGGCCCAGGTCAAGAGACCCAGTACTTC.

This chain links TRBV20-1 with TRBJ2-5, with 8 nucleotides matching TRBD2. CDR3 length: 14 amino acids. Germline CDR1 and CDR2: DFQATT and SNEGSKA (reference sequence). V lost 3 bases and J lost 5; bases outside the gene matches: 8. The CDR3 DNA reads as TGCAGTGCTAGCCGGAGACTAGCGCGCGAGACCCAGTACTTC. Amino acid sequence: CSASRRLARETQYF.

A note on this clonotype: At one boundary the junction diverges from the germline segment, which might be a read error. The chain recombines TRBV10-3 with TRBJ1-3, with TRBD1 as a possible D gene (6 bases). This CDR3 is 12 amino acids long. Germline CDR1 and CDR2: ENHRY and SYGVKD. The CDR3 spells CAVQGSGNTIYF. The CDR3 nucleotides are TGTGCCGTACAGGGCTCTGGAAACACTATATATTTT.

This clonotype was seen just once. The genes are TRBV6-1 and TRBJ1-1; 7 bases are a match to TRBD1. V was clipped by 2 bases and J by 3 bases; unmatched bases: 9. Germline CDR1 MNHNS, CDR2 SASEGT. The CDR3 is made up of 16 amino acids. The DNA for the CDR3 is TGTGCCAGCAGTGAATCAGCAGGGGGGTTGGACACTGAAGCTTTCTTT. This codes for CASSESAGGLDTEAFF.

The CDR3 nucleotides read TGCAGCGCCGATACAGGGGGAGCTGAAGCTTTCTTT. The encoded protein is CSADTGGAEAFF. The chain has TRBV29-1 and TRBJ1-1, with TRBD1 matching 8 bases. The CDR3 runs 12 residues. CDR1 is SQVTM, CDR2 ANQGSEA, per germline. J was trimmed by 6 bases and V by 7 bases; bases with no gene match: 7.

This clonotype came up a few times. The V call is TRBV20-1, the J call TRBJ2-1; 9 bases are shared with TRBD1. The V gene's germline CDR1 is DFQATT and CDR2 SNEGSKA (reference sequence). This CDR3 has 14 amino acids. With 1 base clipped from V and 8 bases from J, the junction kept 6 bases outside the gene matches. The CDR3: CSARGDRELDEQFF. CDR3 bases: TGCAGTGCTAGAGGGGACAGGGAACTCGATGAGCAGTTCTTC.

The V gene is TRBV28, the J gene TRBJ2-5, with 7 nucleotides matching TRBD1. The CDR3 consists of 17 residues. With 1 base clipped from V and 11 bases from J, the junction kept 19 bases outside the gene matches. Germline CDR1 MDHEN, CDR2 SYDVKM. The CDR3 reads CASSLSHSRGSLQEQYF. DNA for the CDR3: TGTGCCAGCAGTTTATCTCATTCCAGGGGGTCATTGCAGGAGCAGTACTTC.

The chain recombines TRBV18 with TRBJ1-2, with 9 bases lining up with TRBD1. Unmatched junction bases numbered 6, after V lost 6 bases and J lost 7 bases. The CDR3 covers 13 residues. Germline CDR1 reads KGHSH; CDR2 reads LQKENI. The CDR3 coding sequence is TGTGCCAGCTCGCAAACAGGGGGCCCTGGCTACACCTTC. Its translation: CASSQTGGPGYTF.

A single count supports this clonotype. The chain recombines TRBV29-1 with TRBJ1-1, with TRBD1 matching 12 bases. This CDR3 contains 14 residues. Unmatched junction bases numbered 5, after V lost 6 bases and J lost 3 bases. Germline V gene sequence: CDR1 SQVTM, CDR2 ANQGSEA. CDR3 protein: CSVKGQGAHTEAFF. The CDR3 DNA follows: TGCAGCGTGAAGGGACAGGGGGCTCACACTGAAGCTTTCTTT.

This chain joins TRBV11-2 and TRBJ2-1; 9 nucleotides agree with TRBD1. There are 15 residues in the CDR3. Germline V lookup: CDR1 SGHAT, CDR2 FQNNGV. V lost 5 bases to trimming and J lost 1 base; unmatched junction nucleotides: 3. CDR3 DNA sequence: TGTGCCAGCAGCATGGACAGGGGTTCCTACAATGAGCAGTTCTTC. This codes for CASSMDRGSYNEQFF. Supplemented by reference TRBV11-2 and TRBJ2-1, the full variable domain reads EAGVAQSPRYKIIEKRQSVAFWCNPISGHATLYWYQQILGQGPKLLIQFQNNGVVDDSQLPKDRFSAERLKGVDSTLKIQPAKLEDSAVYLCASSMDRGSYNEQFFGPGTRLTVL.

This clonotype appeared a few times. The gene calls are TRBV2 and TRBJ2-3; the match to TRBD2 covers 9 bases. From germline, CDR1 is SNHLY and CDR2 FYNNEI. The CDR3 extends over 13 amino acids. V lost 3 bases, J lost 14 bases, and 9 bases stayed unmatched. CDR3 residues: CASSDAPAGGTYF. CDR3 DNA: TGTGCCAGCAGTGACGCTCCAGCGGGGGGAACGTATTTT.